This T cell receptor beta chain was identified during a study of immune characteristics of hereditary and idiopathic chronic pancreatitis. General observations from the study: Gene families like TRBV10, TRBV19, TRBV23 and TRBV5 were used differently between subtypes.

Measured with immunoSEQ multiplex PCR; TCRdb has only the in-frame clones, and not every one. The data hold around 1,900 clones, with around 74% observed a single time. This clone came up once. Its antigen is as yet unknown. Total pancreatectomy with islet autotransplantation was the source of the chronic pancreatitis pancreas tissue. Included chronic pancreatitis patients had no known history of diabetes. Unmatched junction bases numbered 8, after V lost 4 bases and J lost 2 bases. Germline lookup yields CDR1 SGHRS and CDR2 YFSETQ. The length of the CDR3 is 15 residues. The origin of this receptor is a human donor with chronic pancreatitis. V is TRBV5-1 and J is TRBJ2-5; 7 nucleotides align to TRBD1. The specimen was pancreas tissue with hereditary chronic pancreatitis. CDR3 loop: CASSLSWDRQETQYF. Here the CDR3 DNA reads TGCGCCAGCAGCCTTTCATGGGACAGACAAGAGACCCAGTACTTC.